The rows below give T cell receptor beta chains drawn from one sample of a study of neurological immune-mediated disorders. Each CDR3 protein gets one entry after TCRdb re-called the 5' RACE reads with MiXCR. The sample contains around 44,000 distinct CDR3 sequences, roughly 15% of which appear only once. Sequencing input: CD4+ T cells from blood. The receptors stem from a woman aged 55-70 years with HTLV-1-associated myelopathy (HAM/TSP). CDR3s include the opening cysteine and the closing phenylalanine or tryptophan. The order of the fields is J gene, V gene, clone size, D gene, CDR3 DNA, CDR3 protein. The D gene is left open where the match is weak. Size is stated for part of the rows, as once, few or many counts, or as a class when the clone is expanded.

J gene: TRBJ1-2
V gene: TRBV5-1
clone size: many
D gene: NA
CDR3 DNA: TGCGCCAGCAGCTTGCGCGGGGGCGCTGACGGCTACACCTTC
CDR3 protein: CASSLRGGADGYTF

J gene: TRBJ2-3
V gene: TRBV10-3
clone size: many
D gene: TRBD2
CDR3 DNA: TGTGCCATCAGTTCGAGCGGGGGGGCAGATACGCAGTATTTT
CDR3 protein: CAISSSGGADTQYF

J gene: TRBJ2-7
V gene: TRBV7-8
clone size: many
D gene: TRBD2
CDR3 DNA: TGTGCCAGCAGCTTAGGGGGGGGAACCTCCTACGAGCAGTACTTC
CDR3 protein: CASSLGGGTSYEQYF

J gene: TRBJ2-7
V gene: TRBV6-6
clone size: many
D gene: TRBD1
CDR3 DNA: TGTGCCAGCAACGCCGGGACAGGCGTGGGGTGGTCCTACGAGCAGTACTTC
CDR3 protein: CASNAGTGVGWSYEQYF

J gene: TRBJ1-5
V gene: TRBV20-1
clone size: many
D gene: NA
CDR3 DNA: TGCAGTGCTGCGGGACTGGGGATCAATCAGCCCCAGCATTTT
CDR3 protein: CSAAGLGINQPQHF

J gene: TRBJ1-6
V gene: TRBV20-1
clone size: many
D gene: TRBD1
CDR3 DNA: TGCAGTGCTAGAGATTCACAGAGCTTCCGGGACAGAGGGAATTCACCCCTCCACTTT
CDR3 protein: CSARDSQSFRDRGNSPLHF

J gene: TRBJ2-3
V gene: TRBV5-6
clone size: NA
D gene: NA
CDR3 DNA: TGTGCCAGCAGCAGCCCTCGAGGGACCGCCCGGAATACGCAGTATTTT
CDR3 protein: CASSSPRGTARNTQYF

J gene: TRBJ2-5
V gene: TRBV5-1
clone size: many
D gene: NA
CDR3 DNA: TGCGCCAGCAGCTTGGGGGGCAGCACCCAAGAGACCCAGTACTTC
CDR3 protein: CASSLGGSTQETQYF

J gene: TRBJ2-2
V gene: TRBV7-7
clone size: many
D gene: TRBD1
CDR3 DNA: TGTGCTAGCAGCCCCTGGACAGGGAACACCGGGGAGCTGTTTTTT
CDR3 protein: CASSPWTGNTGELFF

J gene: TRBJ1-6
V gene: TRBV6-5
clone size: many
D gene: NA
CDR3 DNA: TGTGCCAGCAGTTATGGGACCGTCGTTGGGGCCCTCCACTTT
CDR3 protein: CASSYGTVVGALHF

J gene: TRBJ2-6
V gene: TRBV9
clone size: many
D gene: NA
CDR3 DNA: TGTGCCAGCAGCTTCTCCGGGACATCTTCCGGGGCCAACGTCCTGACTTTC
CDR3 protein: CASSFSGTSSGANVLTF

J gene: TRBJ2-5
V gene: TRBV20-1
clone size: many
D gene: TRBD2
CDR3 DNA: TGCAGTGCGGACACGGGAGGGCGGGAGACCCAGTACTTC
CDR3 protein: CSADTGGRETQYF

J gene: TRBJ2-4
V gene: TRBV5-1
clone size: many
D gene: TRBD1
CDR3 DNA: TGCGCCAGCAGCCAGGGGCAGGGGGTCAAAAACATTCAGTACTTC
CDR3 protein: CASSQGQGVKNIQYF

J gene: TRBJ1-6
V gene: TRBV27
clone size: many
D gene: NA
CDR3 DNA: TGTGCCAGCAGTTCCGGGACGGAGAATTCACCCCTCCACTTT
CDR3 protein: CASSSGTENSPLHF

J gene: TRBJ1-1
V gene: TRBV27
clone size: many
D gene: TRBD1
CDR3 DNA: TGTGCCAGCAGTTTATATGGGGGACAGGGCGAAGCTTTCTTT
CDR3 protein: CASSLYGGQGEAFF

J gene: TRBJ2-1
V gene: TRBV12-3/TRBV12-4
clone size: many
D gene: TRBD2
CDR3 DNA: TGTGCCAGCACTCCGGGGGGACCCTCCTACAATGAGCAGTTCTTC
CDR3 protein: CASTPGGPSYNEQFF

J gene: TRBJ2-6
V gene: TRBV18
clone size: NA
D gene: NA
CDR3 DNA: TGTGCCAGCTCACCACCGTGGGGCTCTGGGGCCAACGTCCTGACTTTC
CDR3 protein: CASSPPWGSGANVLTF

J gene: TRBJ2-7
V gene: TRBV7-2
clone size: many
D gene: NA
CDR3 DNA: TGTGCCAGCAGCTTAGCCCCACCGGGACTCCTGGACCCTTACGAGCAGTACTTC
CDR3 protein: CASSLAPPGLLDPYEQYF

J gene: TRBJ2-7
V gene: TRBV10-3
clone size: many
D gene: TRBD2
CDR3 DNA: TGTGCCATCAGTGGAGATTCGGCGGGACTAGTCTCCTTC
CDR3 protein: CAISGDSAGLVSF

J gene: TRBJ1-2
V gene: TRBV30
clone size: few
D gene: NA
CDR3 DNA: TGTGCCTGGAATGGTGGCGGATTCTATGGCTACACCTTC
CDR3 protein: CAWNGGGFYGYTF

J gene: TRBJ2-7
V gene: TRBV20-1
clone size: NA
D gene: NA
CDR3 DNA: TGCAGTGCTAAGGTCGTTAAACCGCCTTACTACGAGCAGTACTTC
CDR3 protein: CSAKVVKPPYYEQYF

J gene: TRBJ2-1
V gene: TRBV20-1
clone size: many
D gene: TRBD1
CDR3 DNA: TGCAGTGCTAGAGATGGGGGACAGGGAGTAGGTAAGCAGTTCTTC
CDR3 protein: CSARDGGQGVGKQFF

J gene: TRBJ2-1
V gene: TRBV5-1
clone size: many
D gene: TRBD2
CDR3 DNA: TGCGCCAGCAGGCGATTCTGGCGGGGGGCCAATGAGCAGTTCTTC
CDR3 protein: CASRRFWRGANEQFF

J gene: TRBJ2-3
V gene: TRBV20-1
clone size: medium-sized
D gene: TRBD2
CDR3 DNA: TGCAGTGCGGGGGCTAGCGGGGGCCTGAGAGATACGCAGTATTTT
CDR3 protein: CSAGASGGLRDTQYF

J gene: TRBJ1-5
V gene: TRBV5-5
clone size: many
D gene: NA
CDR3 DNA: TGTGCCAGCAGCTATCAGGACAATCAGCCCCAGCATTTT
CDR3 protein: CASSYQDNQPQHF

J gene: TRBJ1-5
V gene: TRBV12-3/TRBV12-4
clone size: many
D gene: NA
CDR3 DNA: TGTGCCAGCAGTTTGTCCTCAAATCAGCCCCAGCATTTT
CDR3 protein: CASSLSSNQPQHF

J gene: TRBJ1-1
V gene: TRBV29-1
clone size: many
D gene: NA
CDR3 DNA: TGCAGCGTTGAAGCGGGATACACTGAAGCTTTCTTT
CDR3 protein: CSVEAGYTEAFF

J gene: TRBJ2-7
V gene: TRBV5-1
clone size: many
D gene: NA
CDR3 DNA: TGCGCCAGCAGCTTGGTCCAGGCAGGGAACGTCTACGAGCAGTACTTC
CDR3 protein: CASSLVQAGNVYEQYF

J gene: TRBJ1-2
V gene: TRBV12-3/TRBV12-4
clone size: many
D gene: NA
CDR3 DNA: TGTGCCAGCAGTTTTTCGGGACCCGATGGCTACACCTTC
CDR3 protein: CASSFSGPDGYTF

J gene: TRBJ1-1
V gene: TRBV7-3
clone size: many
D gene: NA
CDR3 DNA: TGTGCCAGCAGCCCACAGGGTTTGAACACTGAAGCTTTCTTT
CDR3 protein: CASSPQGLNTEAFF

J gene: TRBJ2-1
V gene: TRBV29-1
clone size: many
D gene: TRBD2
CDR3 DNA: TGCAGCGTTGGTCCGGCGGGGACTAGCGGGGGGTTCTACAATGAGCAGTTCTTC
CDR3 protein: CSVGPAGTSGGFYNEQFF